The sequence of this TCR beta chain was determined in a study of blood T cells in healthy people across ages. Overall study context: Capturing about one barcoded beta molecule per two T cells was achieved by template switching. Notes on the study in general: The fall in TCR beta diversity per million T cells was roughly linear with age. The long-lived group displayed more naive CD4+ cells, plus higher diversity, than the aged donors did.

Regarding this clonotype: Its cognate antigen is unknown.

Next came a second PCR, run for about 7 to 12 cycles, which used a sample-barcoded 5' primer along with a J-beta primer mix. TCRdb fed the 5' RACE reads into MiXCR, producing one record per CDR3 protein. The sample records approximately 1.5 million distinct CDR3 sequences, 42% being singletons. Germline CDR1 DFQATT, CDR2 SNEGSKA (reference sequence). V shed 5 bases, J shed 2 bases, and the junction held 8 bases outside the gene matches. CDR3 length: 15 residues. The sample taken for sequencing was blood. This sequence originates from a woman aged 18-29 years in good health. The chain has TRBV20-1 and TRBJ2-3; 9 bases are shared with TRBD2. In DNA, the CDR3 is TGCAGTGCTGAATGGGCTAGCGGGGTCACAGATACGCAGTATTTT. Translated: CSAEWASGVTDTQYF.